These T cell receptor beta chains were read from a single sample in a study of cytomegalovirus exposure and HLA in healthy donors. Only in-frame clones appear in the TCRdb table, and some are missing; sequencing was by immunoSEQ multiplex PCR. The table lists some 120,000 clones, about 70% of them singletons. The material sequenced was PBMCs. Every receptor here comes from a woman aged 40 to 49 in good health and CMV-seropositive. CDR3s include the opening cysteine and the closing phenylalanine or tryptophan. The D gene is left open where the match is weak. Size is omitted from some rows. Given values are once, few, many or a class for expanded clones.

j_gene: TRBJ1-2; d_gene: NA; v_gene: TRBV19; abundance: NA; CDR3aa: CASSDGANYGYTF; CDR3nt: TGTGCCAGTAGTGATGGAGCTAACTATGGCTACACCTTC
j_gene: TRBJ2-5; d_gene: TRBD1; v_gene: TRBV29-1; abundance: NA; CDR3aa: CSVNRGRGETQYF; CDR3nt: TGCAGCGTGAACAGGGGCCGGGGAGAGACCCAGTACTTC
j_gene: TRBJ1-2; d_gene: NA; v_gene: TRBV18; abundance: NA; CDR3aa: CASSPPRAQGIYGYTF; CDR3nt: TGTGCCAGCTCACCACCAAGGGCCCAGGGGATCTATGGCTACACCTTC
j_gene: TRBJ1-2; d_gene: NA; v_gene: TRBV10-1; abundance: NA; CDR3aa: CASSESGSYGYTF; CDR3nt: TGCGCCAGCAGTGAATCAGGATCCTATGGCTACACCTTC
j_gene: TRBJ1-4; d_gene: NA; v_gene: TRBV2; abundance: few; CDR3aa: CASRGAGVGTDEKLFF; CDR3nt: TGTGCCAGCAGAGGGGCAGGGGTGGGGACCGATGAAAAACTGTTTTTT
j_gene: TRBJ1-5; d_gene: NA; v_gene: TRBV30; abundance: NA; CDR3aa: CAWSVGVNSNQPQHF; CDR3nt: TGTGCCTGGAGTGTAGGGGTCAATAGCAATCAGCCCCAGCATTTT
j_gene: TRBJ2-7; d_gene: NA; v_gene: TRBV9; abundance: NA; CDR3aa: CASSAGDVNGYEQYF; CDR3nt: TGTGCCAGCAGCGCCGGTGATGTTAACGGTTACGAGCAGTACTTC
j_gene: TRBJ2-7; d_gene: NA; v_gene: TRBV7-6; abundance: NA; CDR3aa: CASSLGGRSYEQYF; CDR3nt: TGTGCCAGCAGCTTAGGCGGCCGCTCCTACGAGCAGTACTTC
j_gene: TRBJ2-1; d_gene: NA; v_gene: TRBV5-4; abundance: NA; CDR3aa: CASSLRSPAGNEQFF; CDR3nt: TGTGCCAGCAGCTTGAGGAGCCCGGCGGGGAATGAGCAGTTCTTC
j_gene: TRBJ1-2; d_gene: NA; v_gene: TRBV6-6; abundance: NA; CDR3aa: CASSFEEYGYTF; CDR3nt: TGTGCCAGCAGTTTTGAGGAATATGGCTACACCTTC
j_gene: TRBJ2-6; d_gene: NA; v_gene: TRBV9; abundance: NA; CDR3aa: CASSVEGASGANVLTF; CDR3nt: TGTGCCAGCAGCGTAGAAGGGGCCTCTGGGGCCAACGTCCTGACTTTC
j_gene: TRBJ2-2; d_gene: TRBD2; v_gene: TRBV5-1; abundance: NA; CDR3aa: CASSGGLAGNTGELFF; CDR3nt: TGCGCCAGCAGCGGTGGGCTAGCGGGGAACACCGGGGAGCTGTTTTTT
j_gene: TRBJ1-5; d_gene: TRBD1; v_gene: TRBV7-2; abundance: NA; CDR3aa: CASSYIPGGIQPQHF; CDR3nt: TGTGCCAGCAGCTATATCCCAGGGGGCATTCAGCCCCAGCATTTT
j_gene: TRBJ2-2; d_gene: NA; v_gene: TRBV19; abundance: NA; CDR3aa: CASSKRSGPNTGELFF; CDR3nt: TGTGCCAGTAGTAAGCGTAGCGGACCGAACACCGGGGAGCTGTTTTTT
j_gene: TRBJ2-2; d_gene: TRBD2; v_gene: TRBV6-1; abundance: NA; CDR3aa: CASSAGTSDTGELFF; CDR3nt: TGTGCCAGCAGCGCCGGGACTAGCGACACCGGGGAGCTGTTTTTT
j_gene: TRBJ1-3; d_gene: NA; v_gene: TRBV5-4; abundance: NA; CDR3aa: CASSPTFGNTIYF; CDR3nt: TGTGCCAGCAGCCCGACATTCGGAAACACCATATATTTT
j_gene: TRBJ1-1; d_gene: TRBD1; v_gene: TRBV10-3; abundance: NA; CDR3aa: CATTYTGANTEAFF; CDR3nt: TGTGCCACGACGTATACAGGGGCGAACACTGAAGCTTTCTTT
j_gene: TRBJ2-3; d_gene: NA; v_gene: TRBV19; abundance: NA; CDR3aa: CASSNGLLATDTQYF; CDR3nt: TGTGCCAGTTCCAACGGCCTTCTAGCAACAGATACGCAGTATTTT
j_gene: TRBJ1-6; d_gene: TRBD1; v_gene: TRBV7-3; abundance: NA; CDR3aa: CASSLKQGDSPLHF; CDR3nt: TGTGCCAGCAGCTTAAAACAGGGGGATTCACCCCTCCACTTT
j_gene: TRBJ1-2; d_gene: TRBD1; v_gene: TRBV6-5; abundance: NA; CDR3aa: CASSYARTGGYGYTF; CDR3nt: TGTGCCAGCAGTTACGCTAGGACAGGCGGGTATGGCTACACCTTC
j_gene: TRBJ1-1; d_gene: NA; v_gene: TRBV29-1; abundance: NA; CDR3aa: CSAGTRNTEAFF; CDR3nt: TGCAGCGCTGGGACACGGAACACTGAAGCTTTCTTT
j_gene: TRBJ1-5; d_gene: TRBD1; v_gene: TRBV30; abundance: NA; CDR3aa: CAWGNRGQPQHF; CDR3nt: TGTGCCTGGGGGAACAGGGGTCAGCCCCAGCATTTT
j_gene: TRBJ1-2; d_gene: NA; v_gene: TRBV25-1; abundance: NA; CDR3aa: CASSEVGLHF; CDR3nt: TGTGCCAGCAGTGAAGTGGGACTTCACTTC
j_gene: TRBJ2-3; d_gene: TRBD2; v_gene: TRBV4-1; abundance: NA; CDR3aa: CASRASGGSTDTQYF; CDR3nt: TGCGCCAGCAGGGCTAGCGGGGGGAGCACAGATACGCAGTATTTT
j_gene: TRBJ2-5; d_gene: TRBD2; v_gene: TRBV5-1; abundance: NA; CDR3aa: CASRTLAGPQWETQYF; CDR3nt: TGCGCCAGCAGAACCCTAGCGGGCCCACAGTGGGAGACCCAGTACTTC
j_gene: TRBJ2-7; d_gene: TRBD1; v_gene: TRBV11-2; abundance: NA; CDR3aa: CASSLMTGRYEQYF; CDR3nt: TGTGCCAGCAGCTTAATGACAGGGCGCTACGAGCAGTACTTC
j_gene: TRBJ1-1; d_gene: NA; v_gene: TRBV28; abundance: once; CDR3aa: CASNIGGAAFF; CDR3nt: TGTGCCAGCAATATAGGGGGTGCGGCTTTCTTT
j_gene: TRBJ2-1; d_gene: TRBD2; v_gene: TRBV4-2; abundance: NA; CDR3aa: CASSQGVGGGAGEQFF; CDR3nt: TGTGCCAGCAGCCAAGGAGTCGGCGGGGGGGCGGGTGAGCAGTTCTTC
j_gene: TRBJ1-3; d_gene: TRBD1; v_gene: TRBV2; abundance: NA; CDR3aa: CASAYRGYSGNTIYF; CDR3nt: TGTGCCAGTGCCTACAGGGGATACTCTGGAAACACCATATATTTT
j_gene: TRBJ1-1; d_gene: TRBD1; v_gene: TRBV9; abundance: NA; CDR3aa: CASSVGLGQGTEAFF; CDR3nt: TGTGCCAGCAGCGTAGGGCTGGGACAGGGAACTGAAGCTTTCTTT
j_gene: TRBJ2-6; d_gene: NA; v_gene: TRBV5-5; abundance: NA; CDR3aa: CASRPWGAGANVLTF; CDR3nt: TGTGCCAGTCGACCTTGGGGCGCTGGGGCCAACGTCCTGACTTTC
j_gene: TRBJ1-2; d_gene: NA; v_gene: TRBV5-6; abundance: NA; CDR3aa: CASSFYGQLNGYTF; CDR3nt: TGTGCCAGCAGCTTCTACGGACAGTTGAACGGCTACACCTTC
j_gene: TRBJ2-5; d_gene: TRBD1; v_gene: TRBV2; abundance: NA; CDR3aa: CASSPGQGRETQYF; CDR3nt: TGTGCCAGCAGCCCCGGACAGGGGAGAGAGACCCAGTACTTC
j_gene: TRBJ2-5; d_gene: NA; v_gene: TRBV5-1; abundance: NA; CDR3aa: CASSLLEKETQYF; CDR3nt: TGCGCCAGCAGCCTCCTGGAGAAAGAGACCCAGTACTTC
j_gene: TRBJ1-3; d_gene: NA; v_gene: TRBV29-1; abundance: NA; CDR3aa: CTAGSGNTIYF; CDR3nt: TGCACCGCCGGGTCTGGAAACACCATATATTTT
j_gene: TRBJ1-6; d_gene: TRBD1; v_gene: TRBV30; abundance: NA; CDR3aa: CAWTGDSNNSPLHF; CDR3nt: TGTGCCTGGACTGGGGACAGTAATAATTCACCCCTCCACTTT
j_gene: TRBJ1-2; d_gene: TRBD1; v_gene: TRBV6-5; abundance: NA; CDR3aa: CASTLGTANGYTF; CDR3nt: TGTGCCAGCACCCTTGGGACAGCGAATGGCTACACCTTC
j_gene: TRBJ2-1; d_gene: TRBD2; v_gene: TRBV6-6; abundance: NA; CDR3aa: CASSYLLAGGYNEQFF; CDR3nt: TGTGCCAGCAGTTACCTACTAGCGGGGGGTTACAATGAGCAGTTCTTC
j_gene: TRBJ1-1; d_gene: NA; v_gene: TRBV7-8; abundance: NA; CDR3aa: CASSFVNILALQNTEAFF; CDR3nt: TGTGCCAGCAGCTTCGTCAATATCTTAGCACTACAGAACACTGAAGCTTTCTTT
j_gene: TRBJ1-3; d_gene: TRBD1; v_gene: TRBV6-1; abundance: few; CDR3aa: CASSEATGTADTIYF; CDR3nt: TGTGCCAGCAGTGAAGCGACAGGGACAGCGGACACCATATATTTT
j_gene: TRBJ2-1; d_gene: TRBD2; v_gene: TRBV19; abundance: NA; CDR3aa: CASTMPSGGRHEQFF; CDR3nt: TGTGCCAGCACCATGCCTAGCGGGGGGAGGCATGAGCAGTTCTTC
j_gene: TRBJ1-1; d_gene: NA; v_gene: TRBV6-5; abundance: NA; CDR3aa: CASSYLGSGITEAFF; CDR3nt: TGTGCCAGCAGTTACTTAGGTTCGGGGATCACTGAAGCTTTCTTT
j_gene: TRBJ1-1; d_gene: NA; v_gene: TRBV19; abundance: NA; CDR3aa: CASSDPGGSHTEAFF; CDR3nt: TGTGCCAGTAGTGACCCCGGGGGGTCGCACACTGAAGCTTTCTTT
j_gene: TRBJ1-5; d_gene: TRBD1; v_gene: TRBV7-8; abundance: NA; CDR3aa: CASSLTGQGNQPQHF; CDR3nt: TGTGCCAGCAGCTTAACTGGACAGGGAAATCAGCCCCAGCATTTT
j_gene: TRBJ1-2; d_gene: TRBD1; v_gene: TRBV7-9; abundance: NA; CDR3aa: CSSSLGTGKDTF; CDR3nt: TGTTCCAGCAGCTTAGGGACAGGGAAGGACACCTTC
j_gene: TRBJ2-5; d_gene: NA; v_gene: TRBV30; abundance: once; CDR3aa: CAWSVRDYATQYF; CDR3nt: TGTGCCTGGAGTGTCAGGGATTATGCGACCCAGTACTTC
j_gene: TRBJ1-4; d_gene: NA; v_gene: TRBV2; abundance: NA; CDR3aa: CASMWQGQKLFF; CDR3nt: TGTGCCAGCATGTGGCAGGGCCAAAAACTGTTTTTT
j_gene: TRBJ2-2; d_gene: NA; v_gene: TRBV6-5; abundance: NA; CDR3aa: CASSYQGTDTGELFF; CDR3nt: TGTGCCAGCAGCTACCAGGGAACCGACACCGGGGAGCTGTTTTTT
j_gene: TRBJ2-2; d_gene: TRBD1; v_gene: TRBV7-9; abundance: NA; CDR3aa: CASSLTGQRQTGELFF; CDR3nt: TGTGCCAGCAGCTTAACGGGACAGAGACAAACCGGGGAGCTGTTTTTT
j_gene: TRBJ1-5; d_gene: NA; v_gene: TRBV30; abundance: few; CDR3aa: CAWTGLSNQPQHF; CDR3nt: TGTGCCTGGACAGGCCTTAGCAATCAGCCCCAGCATTTT
j_gene: TRBJ1-3; d_gene: NA; v_gene: TRBV7-2; abundance: NA; CDR3aa: CASSTVSSGNTIYF; CDR3nt: TGTGCCAGCAGCACCGTGAGCTCTGGAAACACCATATATTTT
j_gene: TRBJ2-7; d_gene: NA; v_gene: TRBV27; abundance: NA; CDR3aa: CASSSLLGGPPYEQYF; CDR3nt: TGTGCCAGCAGTTCACTCCTGGGGGGACCTCCTTACGAGCAGTACTTC
j_gene: TRBJ1-1; d_gene: TRBD1; v_gene: TRBV7-9; abundance: NA; CDR3aa: CASSLGGTGGLNTEAFF; CDR3nt: TGTGCCAGCAGCTTAGGCGGGACAGGGGGCCTCAACACTGAAGCTTTCTTT
j_gene: TRBJ2-7; d_gene: TRBD1; v_gene: TRBV5-1; abundance: NA; CDR3aa: CASQHRGPLDEQYF; CDR3nt: TGCGCCAGTCAACACAGGGGGCCTCTAGACGAGCAGTACTTC
j_gene: TRBJ2-7; d_gene: TRBD2; v_gene: TRBV7-2; abundance: NA; CDR3aa: CASSPGAGRSYEQYF; CDR3nt: TGTGCCAGCAGCCCGGGAGCGGGGCGCTCCTACGAGCAGTACTTC